This TCR beta chain comes out of a study of T cells after yellow fever vaccination. Study context: Fractions containing few cells were prepared with SMART-Seq v4 Ultra Low Input. Study-wide findings and caveats: Clones from primary vaccination mostly reappeared after the booster (approximately 95% CD4, approximately 91% CD8). Contaminants from the bulk population, in the form of abundant clonotypes, could be found in FACS-sorted repertoires.

The study made its TCR cDNA through 5'RACE template switching. That step introduced a universal primer site along with UMIs. TCRdb processed the 5' RACE reads anew with MiXCR; each CDR3 protein has one entry. The repertoire holds about 400,000 distinct CDR3 sequences, with more than 5.5% as singletons. V gave up 8 bases and J gave up 5 bases, with 12 bases separating them. This CDR3 is built from 12 residues. Per the germline V gene, CDR1 is SGHVS and CDR2 is FQNEAQ. In its sample, this clonotype was seen many times. Its cognate antigen is unknown. The receptor's source is a man aged 25-45 years who received the YFV17D yellow fever vaccine. The J gene is TRBJ2-5, the V gene TRBV7-8; D is undetermined. Material: PBMCs, obtained 5 days after the yellow fever booster vaccination. DNA of the CDR3: TGTGCCAGCGGGCAGCCCCGGGAGACCCAGTACTTC. Translated: CASGQPRETQYF.